These T cell receptor beta chains were read from a single sample in a study of blood T cell repertoires in COVID-19. TCRdb's table, derived via immunoSEQ multiplex PCR, lists solely in-frame clones and lacks some. The repertoire holds over 85,000 clones, more than 75% seen once, with 1.1% in the top ten. Sample: peripheral blood. These receptors all come from a human donor in a cohort sampled during active COVID-19. The CDR3 runs from the conserved cysteine through the conserved F or W. A D gene is named only where the DNA matches it firmly. Part of the rows lack a size; the others show once, few, many or a class for expanded clones.

v_gene	j_gene	abundance	d_gene	CDR3aa	CDR3nt
TRBV6-5	TRBJ2-2	NA	NA	CATRVQDTNTGELFF	TGTGCTACCCGGGTGCAGGACACGAACACCGGGGAGCTGTTTTTT
TRBV19	TRBJ2-7	few	TRBD2	CASSTGRSGLAGRYEQYF	TGTGCCAGTAGTACGGGAAGGTCGGGACTAGCGGGAAGATACGAGCAGTACTTC
TRBV6-5	TRBJ2-7	NA	NA	CASSLGDIRSYEQYF	TGTGCCAGCAGCCTGGGGGACATACGCTCCTACGAGCAGTACTTC
TRBV2	TRBJ1-4	NA	TRBD1	CASTTGTGNEKLFF	TGTGCCAGCACTACCGGGACAGGGAATGAAAAACTGTTTTTT
TRBV24-1	TRBJ2-1	NA	NA	CATAGGSFDEQFF	TGTGCCACCGCGGGCGGCTCCTTCGATGAGCAGTTCTTC
TRBV7-8	TRBJ2-3	NA	NA	CASSLVAPSTDTQYF	TGTGCCAGCAGCTTAGTAGCGCCTAGCACAGATACGCAGTATTTT
TRBV30	TRBJ1-1	NA	TRBD1	CAWSGFGTVYAFF	TGTGCCTGGAGTGGATTCGGGACAGTTTATGCTTTCTTT
TRBV5-1	TRBJ2-7	NA	TRBD1	CASKSRGLDEQYF	TGCGCCAGCAAGTCCAGGGGGCTGGACGAGCAGTACTTC
TRBV5-4	TRBJ2-2	few	NA	CASSLGGNGNTGELFF	TGTGCCAGCAGCTTGGGAGGAAATGGGAACACCGGGGAGCTGTTTTTT
TRBV5-1	TRBJ1-6	once	NA	CASSLVGQPEVSLHF	TGCGCCAGCAGCTTGGTTGGACAGCCTGAGGTCTCCCTCCACTTT
TRBV28	TRBJ1-1	NA	TRBD1	CASSLPGQGLNTEAFF	TGTGCCAGCAGTTTACCCGGACAGGGACTGAACACTGAAGCTTTCTTT
TRBV7-9	TRBJ2-7	NA	TRBD2	CASSSWGLAGEGGYAEQYF	TGTGCCAGCAGCTCCTGGGGACTAGCGGGAGAGGGGGGATACGCGGAGCAGTACTTC
TRBV10-1	TRBJ1-2	once	NA	CASSEGGNPYGYTF	TGCGCCAGCAGTGAGGGAGGGAACCCCTATGGCTACACCTTC
TRBV5-1	TRBJ2-5	NA	TRBD2	CASSSTLAGEETQYF	TGCGCCAGCAGCTCTACTCTAGCGGGGGAAGAGACCCAGTACTTC
TRBV5-1	TRBJ2-2	NA	NA	CASSSPAGNTGELFF	TGCGCCAGCAGCTCCCCGGCGGGGAACACCGGGGAGCTGTTTTTT
TRBV28	TRBJ2-7	NA	NA	CASIGEVKGGEQYF	TGTGCCAGCATAGGGGAAGTGAAAGGGGGAGAGCAGTACTTC
TRBV19	TRBJ1-3	NA	NA	CASSLLPPGRSGNTIYF	TGTGCCAGTAGTCTCCTCCCGCCAGGGCGATCTGGAAACACCATATATTTT
TRBV9	TRBJ2-1	NA	TRBD2	CASSVSGRGSYNEQFF	TGTGCCAGCAGCGTTAGCGGGAGGGGTTCCTACAATGAGCAGTTCTTC
TRBV19	TRBJ1-3	few	NA	CAAGGLDSSGNTIYF	TGTGCCGCGGGGGGGTTGGACTCATCGGGAAACACCATATATTTT
TRBV28	TRBJ2-7	NA	TRBD2	CAIWGGSGRANHEQYF	TGTGCCATCTGGGGTGGGAGCGGGAGGGCCAACCACGAGCAGTACTTC
TRBV5-1	TRBJ2-5	few	TRBD2	CASSWTSGRAETQYF	TGCGCCAGCAGCTGGACTAGCGGGAGGGCTGAGACCCAGTACTTC
TRBV9	TRBJ2-2	NA	TRBD2	CASSVAASGSISGELFF	TGTGCCAGCAGCGTAGCTGCTAGCGGGAGTATCTCGGGGGAGCTGTTTTTT